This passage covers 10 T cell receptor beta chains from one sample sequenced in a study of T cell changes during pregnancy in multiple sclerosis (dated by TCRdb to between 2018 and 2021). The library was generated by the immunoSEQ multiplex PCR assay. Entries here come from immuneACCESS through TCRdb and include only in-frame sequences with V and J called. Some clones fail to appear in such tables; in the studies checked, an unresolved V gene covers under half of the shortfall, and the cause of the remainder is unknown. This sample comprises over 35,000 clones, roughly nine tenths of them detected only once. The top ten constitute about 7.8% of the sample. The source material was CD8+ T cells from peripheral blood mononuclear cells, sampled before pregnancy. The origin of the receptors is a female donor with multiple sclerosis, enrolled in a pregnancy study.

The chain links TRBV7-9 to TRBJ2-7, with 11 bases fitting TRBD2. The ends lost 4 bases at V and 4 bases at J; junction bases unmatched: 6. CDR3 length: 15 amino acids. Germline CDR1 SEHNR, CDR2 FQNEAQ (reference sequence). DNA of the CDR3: TGTGCCAGCAGCTCGGGACTAGCGGCCCTATACGAGCAGTACTTC. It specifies CASSSGLAALYEQYF.

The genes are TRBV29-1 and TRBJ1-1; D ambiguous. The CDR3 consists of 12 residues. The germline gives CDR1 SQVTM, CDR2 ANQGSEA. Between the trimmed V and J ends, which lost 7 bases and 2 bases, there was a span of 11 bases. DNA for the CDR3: TGCAGCGAACTAGACTCTAACACTGAAGCTTTCTTT. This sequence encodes CSELDSNTEAFF.

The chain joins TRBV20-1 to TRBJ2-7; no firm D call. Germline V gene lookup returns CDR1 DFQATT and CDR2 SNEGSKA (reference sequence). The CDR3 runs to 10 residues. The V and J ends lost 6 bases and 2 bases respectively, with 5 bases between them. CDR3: CSARAYEQYF. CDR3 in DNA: TGCAGTGCCCGGGCCTACGAGCAGTACTTC.

CDR3 region: CASGDRVKDTQYF. The DNA of the CDR3 is TGTGCCAGCGGGGACAGGGTGAAAGATACGCAGTATTTT. This sequence joins TRBV28 and TRBJ2-3; 9 bases match TRBD1. This CDR3 has 13 amino acids. The junction had 5 bases not matched to a gene; V was cut back by 8 bases and J by 5 bases. The germline CDR1 and CDR2 sequences are MDHEN and SYDVKM.

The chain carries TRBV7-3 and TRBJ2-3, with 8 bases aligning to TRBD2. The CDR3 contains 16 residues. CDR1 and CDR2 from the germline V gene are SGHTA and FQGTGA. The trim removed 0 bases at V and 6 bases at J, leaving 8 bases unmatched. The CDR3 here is CASSLTLGGLDDTQYF. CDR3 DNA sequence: TGTGCCAGCAGCTTAACGTTGGGGGGACTAGACGATACGCAGTATTTT.

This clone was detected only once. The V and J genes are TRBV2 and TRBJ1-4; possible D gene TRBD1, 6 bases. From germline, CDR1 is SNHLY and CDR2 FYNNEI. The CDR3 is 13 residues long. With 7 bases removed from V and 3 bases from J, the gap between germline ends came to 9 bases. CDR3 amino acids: CASIGQSNEKLFF. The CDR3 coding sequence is TGTGCCAGCATTGGACAGTCTAATGAAAAACTGTTTTTT.

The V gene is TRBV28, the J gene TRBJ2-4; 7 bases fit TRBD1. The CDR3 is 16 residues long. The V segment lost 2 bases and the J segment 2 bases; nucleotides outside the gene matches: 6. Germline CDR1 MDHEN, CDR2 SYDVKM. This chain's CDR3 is CASSLMLQGTKNIQYF. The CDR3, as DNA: TGTGCCAGCAGTTTAATGTTACAGGGGACCAAAAACATTCAGTACTTC.

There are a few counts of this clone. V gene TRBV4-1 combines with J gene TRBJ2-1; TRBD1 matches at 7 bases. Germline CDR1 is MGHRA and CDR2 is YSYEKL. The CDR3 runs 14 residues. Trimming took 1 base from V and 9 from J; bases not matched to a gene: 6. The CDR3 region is CASSQGIGGSEQFF. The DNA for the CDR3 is TGCGCCAGCAGCCAAGGTATAGGGGGCAGTGAGCAGTTCTTC.

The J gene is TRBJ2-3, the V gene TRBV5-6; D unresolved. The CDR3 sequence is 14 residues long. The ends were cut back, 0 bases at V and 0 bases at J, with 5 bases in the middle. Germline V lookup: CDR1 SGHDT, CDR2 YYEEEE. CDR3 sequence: CASSLDGSTDTQYF. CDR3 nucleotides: TGTGCCAGCAGCTTGGACGGGAGCACAGATACGCAGTATTTT.

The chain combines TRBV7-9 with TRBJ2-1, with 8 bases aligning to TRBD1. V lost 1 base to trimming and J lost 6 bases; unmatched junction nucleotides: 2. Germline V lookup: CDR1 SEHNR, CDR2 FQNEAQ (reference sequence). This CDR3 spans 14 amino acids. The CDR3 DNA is TGTGCCAGCAGCTTAGGGACAGGGATCAATGAGCAGTTCTTC. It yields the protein CASSLGTGINEQFF.